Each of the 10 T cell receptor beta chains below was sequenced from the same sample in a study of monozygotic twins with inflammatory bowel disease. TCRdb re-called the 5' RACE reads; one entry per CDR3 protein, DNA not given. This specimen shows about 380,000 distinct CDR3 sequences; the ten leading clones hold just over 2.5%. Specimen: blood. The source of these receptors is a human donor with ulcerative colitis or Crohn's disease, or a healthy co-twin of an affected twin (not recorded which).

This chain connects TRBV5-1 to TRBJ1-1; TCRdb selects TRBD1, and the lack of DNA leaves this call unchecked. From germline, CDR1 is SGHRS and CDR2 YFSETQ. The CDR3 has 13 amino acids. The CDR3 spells CASIGGLNTEAFF. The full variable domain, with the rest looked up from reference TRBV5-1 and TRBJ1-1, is KAGVTQTPRYLIKTRGQQVTLSCSPISGHRSVSWYQQTPGQGLQFLFEYFSETQRNKGNFPGRFSGRQFSNSRSEMNVSTLELGDSALYLCASIGGLNTEAFFGQGTRLTVV.

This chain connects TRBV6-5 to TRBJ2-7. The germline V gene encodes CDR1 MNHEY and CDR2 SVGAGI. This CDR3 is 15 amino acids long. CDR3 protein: CASSYKMDSSYEQYF.

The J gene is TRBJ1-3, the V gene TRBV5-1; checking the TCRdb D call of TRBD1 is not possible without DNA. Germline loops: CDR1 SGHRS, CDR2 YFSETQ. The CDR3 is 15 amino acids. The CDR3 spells CASSLEGGSGNTIYF.

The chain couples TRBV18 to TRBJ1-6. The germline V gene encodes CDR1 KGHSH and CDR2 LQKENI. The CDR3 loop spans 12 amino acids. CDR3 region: CASSPGNSPLHF.

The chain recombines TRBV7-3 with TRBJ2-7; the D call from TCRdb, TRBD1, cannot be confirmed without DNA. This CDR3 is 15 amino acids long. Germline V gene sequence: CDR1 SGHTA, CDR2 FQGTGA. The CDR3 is CASSLGPQRGWAQYF.

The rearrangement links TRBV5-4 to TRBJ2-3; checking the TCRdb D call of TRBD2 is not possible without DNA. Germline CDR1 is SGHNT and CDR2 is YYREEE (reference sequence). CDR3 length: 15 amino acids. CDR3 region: CASTPQGLVTDTQYF.

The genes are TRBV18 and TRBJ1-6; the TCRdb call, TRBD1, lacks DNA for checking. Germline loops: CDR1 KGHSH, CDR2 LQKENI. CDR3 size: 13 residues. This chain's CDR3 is CASSPEQGPSLHF.

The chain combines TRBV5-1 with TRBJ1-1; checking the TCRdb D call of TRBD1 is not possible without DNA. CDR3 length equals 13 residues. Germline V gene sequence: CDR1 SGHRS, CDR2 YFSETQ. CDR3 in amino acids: CASGTGANTEAFF.

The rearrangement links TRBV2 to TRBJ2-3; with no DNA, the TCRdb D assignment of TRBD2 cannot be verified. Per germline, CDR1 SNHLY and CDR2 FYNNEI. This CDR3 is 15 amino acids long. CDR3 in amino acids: CASSISGGLTDTQYF. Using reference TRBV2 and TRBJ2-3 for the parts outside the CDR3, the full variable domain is EPEVTQTPSHQVTQMGQEVILRCVPISNHLYFYWYRQILGQKVEFLVSFYNNEISEKSEIFDDQFSVERPDGSNFTLKIRSTKLEDSAMYFCASSISGGLTDTQYFGPGTRLTVL.

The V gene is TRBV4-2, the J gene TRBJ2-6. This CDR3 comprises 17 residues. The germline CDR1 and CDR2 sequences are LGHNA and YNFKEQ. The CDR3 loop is CASSQEAFNPGANVLTF.